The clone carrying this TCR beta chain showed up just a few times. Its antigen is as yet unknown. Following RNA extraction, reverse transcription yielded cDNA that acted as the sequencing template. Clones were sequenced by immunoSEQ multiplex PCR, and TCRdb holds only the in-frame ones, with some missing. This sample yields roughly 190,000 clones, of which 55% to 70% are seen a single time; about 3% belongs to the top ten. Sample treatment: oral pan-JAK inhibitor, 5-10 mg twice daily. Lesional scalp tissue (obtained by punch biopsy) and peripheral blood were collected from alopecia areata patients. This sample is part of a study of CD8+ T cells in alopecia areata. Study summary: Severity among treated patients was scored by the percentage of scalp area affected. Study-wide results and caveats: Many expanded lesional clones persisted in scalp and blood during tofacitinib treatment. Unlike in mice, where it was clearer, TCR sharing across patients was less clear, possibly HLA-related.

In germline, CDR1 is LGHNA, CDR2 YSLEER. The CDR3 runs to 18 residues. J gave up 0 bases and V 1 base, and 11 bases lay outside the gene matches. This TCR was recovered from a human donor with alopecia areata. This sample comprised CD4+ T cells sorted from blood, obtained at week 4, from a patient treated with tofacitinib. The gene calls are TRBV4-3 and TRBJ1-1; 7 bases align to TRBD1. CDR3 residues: CASSQGVPGQRMNTEAFF. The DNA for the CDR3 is TGCGCCAGCAGCCAAGGCGTCCCGGGACAGAGGATGAACACTGAAGCTTTCTTT.